This TCR beta chain emerged from a study of T cells after yellow fever vaccination. Study-level points and caveats: Post-booster repertoires again held most primary-vaccination clones (about 95% CD4, 85% to 90% CD8). The secondary response showed a weaker magnitude and a faster peak, day 5 versus 15. Bulk-population clonotypes that are abundant could appear as contaminants in FACS-sorted repertoires.

As TCR cDNA was made by 5'RACE template switching, a universal primer site and UMIs were added. TCRdb re-called the 5' RACE reads with MiXCR, one entry per CDR3 protein. The sample includes 70,000 to 80,000 distinct CDR3 sequences, under 9.5% of them seen just once. This CDR3 contains 19 residues. The junction had 13 bases not matched to a gene; V was cut back by 4 bases and J by 4 bases. Germline CDR1 reads MGHRA; CDR2 reads YSYEKL. This clonotype was detected ten times or more. The antigen is undetermined. V is TRBV4-1 and J is TRBJ2-1, with TRBD2 matching 13 bases. The source material was CD8+ T cells sorted from PBMCs, sampled 10 to 11 days after the first yellow fever vaccination. The source is a young man who received the YFV17D yellow fever vaccine. The CDR3 nucleotides are TGCGCCAGCAGCCCCCCTTTCGGAACTAGCGGGGGGGATTACAATGAGCAGTTCTTC. It codes for CASSPPFGTSGGDYNEQFF.